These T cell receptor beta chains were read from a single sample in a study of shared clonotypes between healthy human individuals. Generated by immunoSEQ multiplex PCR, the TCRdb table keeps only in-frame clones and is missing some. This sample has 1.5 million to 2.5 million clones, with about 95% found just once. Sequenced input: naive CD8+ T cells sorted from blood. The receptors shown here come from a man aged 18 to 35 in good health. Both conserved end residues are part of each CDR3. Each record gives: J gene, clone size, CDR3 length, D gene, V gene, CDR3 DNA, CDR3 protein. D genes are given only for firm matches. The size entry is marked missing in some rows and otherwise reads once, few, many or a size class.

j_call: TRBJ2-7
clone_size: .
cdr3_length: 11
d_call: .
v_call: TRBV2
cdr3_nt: TGTGCCATCCTGACAGACTACGAGCAGTACTTC
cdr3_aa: CAILTDYEQYF

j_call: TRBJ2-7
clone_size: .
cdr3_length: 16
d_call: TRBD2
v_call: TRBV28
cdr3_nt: TGTGCCAGCATCCCCCAGGGACTAGCGCTTCCCTACGAGCAGTACTTC
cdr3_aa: CASIPQGLALPYEQYF

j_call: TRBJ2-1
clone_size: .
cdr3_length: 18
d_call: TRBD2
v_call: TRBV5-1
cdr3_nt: TGCGCCAGCAGCCCTGGACTAGCGGGGGTACTTACGTACAATGAGCAGTTCTTC
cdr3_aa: CASSPGLAGVLTYNEQFF

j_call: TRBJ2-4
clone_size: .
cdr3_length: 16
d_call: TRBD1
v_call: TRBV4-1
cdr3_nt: TGCGCCAGCAGCCATAAACAGGGGCCCCTCGAAAACATTCAGTACTTC
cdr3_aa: CASSHKQGPLENIQYF

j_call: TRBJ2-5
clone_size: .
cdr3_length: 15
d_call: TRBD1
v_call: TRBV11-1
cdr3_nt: TGTGCCAGCAGCCGGGACAGGGGGTGGGGAGAGACCCAGTACTTC
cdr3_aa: CASSRDRGWGETQYF

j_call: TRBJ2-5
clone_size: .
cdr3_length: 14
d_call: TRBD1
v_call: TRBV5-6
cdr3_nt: TGTGCCAGCAGCTTTGGGACAGCACAAGAGACCCAGTACTTC
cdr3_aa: CASSFGTAQETQYF

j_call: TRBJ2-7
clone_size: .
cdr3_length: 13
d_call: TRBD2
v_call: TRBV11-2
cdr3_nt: TGTGCCAGCAGCTTAGGGGGACTACGCGAGCAGTACTTC
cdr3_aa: CASSLGGLREQYF

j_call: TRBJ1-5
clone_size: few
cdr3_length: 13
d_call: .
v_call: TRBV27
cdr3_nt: TGTGCCAGCAGTTTGGGTCCTAATCAGCCCCAGCATTTT
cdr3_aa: CASSLGPNQPQHF

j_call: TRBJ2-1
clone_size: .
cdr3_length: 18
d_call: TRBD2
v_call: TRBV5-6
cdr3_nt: TGTGCCAGCAGCTTGACTAGCGGGGGTGACCTGTCCTACAATGAGCAGTTCTTC
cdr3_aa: CASSLTSGGDLSYNEQFF

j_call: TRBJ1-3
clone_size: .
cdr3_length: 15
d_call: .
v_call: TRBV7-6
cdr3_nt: TGTGCCAGCAGCTCTAGTCCGGGGGATGGAAACACCATATATTTT
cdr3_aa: CASSSSPGDGNTIYF

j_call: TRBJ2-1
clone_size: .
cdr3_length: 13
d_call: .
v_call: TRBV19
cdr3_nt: TGTGCCAGTAGTATGGCACTATTCAATGAGCAGTTCTTC
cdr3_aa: CASSMALFNEQFF

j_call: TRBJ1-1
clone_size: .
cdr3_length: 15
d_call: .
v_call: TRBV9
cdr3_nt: TGTGCCAGCAGCGCCAACTCACAGGAGGGAACTGAAGCTTTCTTT
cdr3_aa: CASSANSQEGTEAFF

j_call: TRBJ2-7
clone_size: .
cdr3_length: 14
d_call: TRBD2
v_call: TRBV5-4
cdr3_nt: TGTGCCAGCAGCTTCGGGGGGGCAGAGTACGAGCAGTACTTC
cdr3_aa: CASSFGGAEYEQYF

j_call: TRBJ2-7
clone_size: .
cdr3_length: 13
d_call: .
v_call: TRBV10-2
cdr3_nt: TGCGCCAGCAGTGATTCGAGCTACCCCCGGCAGTACTTC
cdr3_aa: CASSDSSYPRQYF

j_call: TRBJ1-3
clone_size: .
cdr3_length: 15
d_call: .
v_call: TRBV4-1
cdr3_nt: TGCGCCAGCAGCCAAGCCGGGGGACGCGTAAACACCATATATTTT
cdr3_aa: CASSQAGGRVNTIYF

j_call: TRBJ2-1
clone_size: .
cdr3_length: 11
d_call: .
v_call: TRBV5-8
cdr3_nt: TGTGCCAGCAGCTTGGCCCCCGAGCAGTTCTTC
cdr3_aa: CASSLAPEQFF

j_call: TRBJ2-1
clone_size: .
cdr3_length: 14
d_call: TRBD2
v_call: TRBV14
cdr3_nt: TGTGCCAGCAACCGAGCGGGAGGACTGGATGAGCAGTTCTTC
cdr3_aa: CASNRAGGLDEQFF

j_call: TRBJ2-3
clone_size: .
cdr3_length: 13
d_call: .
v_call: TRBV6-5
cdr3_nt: TGTGCCAGCAGCTTACAGGGCACAGATACGCAGTATTTT
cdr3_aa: CASSLQGTDTQYF

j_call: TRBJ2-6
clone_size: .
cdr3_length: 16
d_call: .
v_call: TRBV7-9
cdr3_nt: TGTGCCAGCAGCTTACCGGACTTGGGTGGGGCCAACGTCCTGACTTTC
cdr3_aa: CASSLPDLGGANVLTF

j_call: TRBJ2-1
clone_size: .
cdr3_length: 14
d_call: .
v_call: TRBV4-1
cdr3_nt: TGCGCCAGCAGCCAAGAGGCGACGTACAATGAGCAGTTCTTC
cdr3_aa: CASSQEATYNEQFF

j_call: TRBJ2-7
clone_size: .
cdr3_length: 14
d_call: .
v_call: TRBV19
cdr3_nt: TGTGCCAGTAGTATGGGGCTAGAAATCTACGAGCAGTACTTC
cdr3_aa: CASSMGLEIYEQYF

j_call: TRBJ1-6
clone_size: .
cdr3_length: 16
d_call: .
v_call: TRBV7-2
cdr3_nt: TGTGCCAGCAGCCCAACGGGGGACTCCTATAATTCACCCCTCCACTTT
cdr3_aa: CASSPTGDSYNSPLHF

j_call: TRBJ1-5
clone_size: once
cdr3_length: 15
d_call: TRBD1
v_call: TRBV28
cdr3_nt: TGTGCCAGCAGTTTTCCCGACAGGGGGAATCAGCCCCAGCATTTT
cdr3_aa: CASSFPDRGNQPQHF

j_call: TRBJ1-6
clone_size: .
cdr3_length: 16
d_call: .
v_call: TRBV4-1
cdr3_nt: TGCGCCAGCAGCCAAGATATGGCCAGGGGAGGATCACCCCTCCACTTT
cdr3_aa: CASSQDMARGGSPLHF

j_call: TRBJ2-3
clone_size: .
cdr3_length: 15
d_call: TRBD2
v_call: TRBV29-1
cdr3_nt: TGCAGCGTTGAACTTCGGGGGGATAGCACAGATACGCAGTATTTT
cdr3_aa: CSVELRGDSTDTQYF

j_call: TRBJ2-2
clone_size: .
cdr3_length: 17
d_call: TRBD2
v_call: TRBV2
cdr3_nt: TGTGCCAGCAGCCCCCGGGGGGGGAGGGGCCGCACCGGGGAGCTGTTTTTT
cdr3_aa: CASSPRGGRGRTGELFF

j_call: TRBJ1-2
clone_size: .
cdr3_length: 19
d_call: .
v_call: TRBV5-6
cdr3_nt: TGTGCCAGCAGCCCCCAGGGCCCCGACCGCTTGATAACCCACTATGGCTACACCTTC
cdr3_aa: CASSPQGPDRLITHYGYTF

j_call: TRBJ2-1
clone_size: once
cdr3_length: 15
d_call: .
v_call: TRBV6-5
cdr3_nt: TGTGCCAGCAGTAATTGGGGGGAGGCGGGTATTGAGCAGTTCTTC
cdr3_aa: CASSNWGEAGIEQFF

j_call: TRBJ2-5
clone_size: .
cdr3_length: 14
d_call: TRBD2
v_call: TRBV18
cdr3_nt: TGTGCCAGCTCACCACCAGGCGGGGGAGAGACCCAGTACTTC
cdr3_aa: CASSPPGGGETQYF

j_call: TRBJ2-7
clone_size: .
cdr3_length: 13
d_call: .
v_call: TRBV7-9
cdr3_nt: TGTGCCGCCGGGGGGACAGTGGAGTACGAGCAGTACTTC
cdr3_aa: CAAGGTVEYEQYF

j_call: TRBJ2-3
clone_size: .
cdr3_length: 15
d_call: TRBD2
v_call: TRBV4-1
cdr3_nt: TGCGCCAGCAGCCCTCGGACTAGTTTCACAGATACGCAGTATTTT
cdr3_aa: CASSPRTSFTDTQYF

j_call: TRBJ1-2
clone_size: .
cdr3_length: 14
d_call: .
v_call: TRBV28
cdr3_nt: TGTGCCAGCAGTCCCGTGTCAGTTAACTATGGCTACACCTTC
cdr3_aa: CASSPVSVNYGYTF

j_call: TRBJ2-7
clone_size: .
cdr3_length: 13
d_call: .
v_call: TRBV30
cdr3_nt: TGTGCCTGGGGGGGGGACAGGCCCTACGAGCAGTACTTC
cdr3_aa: CAWGGDRPYEQYF

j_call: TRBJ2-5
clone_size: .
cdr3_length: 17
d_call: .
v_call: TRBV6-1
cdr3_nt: TGTGCCAGCAGTGAAGCCGTCCGGAGACACCTAGGAGAGACCCAGTACTTC
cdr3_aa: CASSEAVRRHLGETQYF

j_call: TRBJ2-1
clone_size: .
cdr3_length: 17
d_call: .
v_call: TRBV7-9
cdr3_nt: TGTGCCAGCAGCTTTTCTACCCGGGAGATTGCATACAATGAGCAGTTCTTC
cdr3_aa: CASSFSTREIAYNEQFF

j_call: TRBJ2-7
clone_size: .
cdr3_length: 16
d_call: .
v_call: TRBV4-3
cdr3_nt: TGCGCCAGCAGCCAACAGGGAGAGGGGTCGAACTACGAGCAGTACTTC
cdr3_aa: CASSQQGEGSNYEQYF

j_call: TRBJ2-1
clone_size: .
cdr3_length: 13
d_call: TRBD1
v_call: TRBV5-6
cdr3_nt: TGTGCCAGCAGCTGGGACAGGGGGAATGAGCAGTTCTTC
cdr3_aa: CASSWDRGNEQFF

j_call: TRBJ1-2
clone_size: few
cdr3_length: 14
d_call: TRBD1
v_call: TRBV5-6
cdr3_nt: TGTGCCAGCAGCTTCGGACAGGGGATCGATGGCTACACCTTC
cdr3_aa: CASSFGQGIDGYTF

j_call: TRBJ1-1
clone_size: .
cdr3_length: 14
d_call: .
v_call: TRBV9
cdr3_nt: TGTGCCAGCAGCCTACAGACAGCCGACGGTGAAGCTTTCTTT
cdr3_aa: CASSLQTADGEAFF

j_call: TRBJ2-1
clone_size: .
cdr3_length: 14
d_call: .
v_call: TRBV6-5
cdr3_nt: TGTGCCAGCATGCAGGGCGGCTCCTACAATGAGCAGTTCTTC
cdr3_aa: CASMQGGSYNEQFF

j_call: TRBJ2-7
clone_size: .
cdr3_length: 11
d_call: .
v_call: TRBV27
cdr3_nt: TGTGCCAGCAGTTCCCGAGGTGAGCAGTACTTC
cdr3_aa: CASSSRGEQYF

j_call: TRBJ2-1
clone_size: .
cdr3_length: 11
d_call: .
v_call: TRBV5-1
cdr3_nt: TGCGCCGGAGTCGGGACCAATGAGCAGTTCTTC
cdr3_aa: CAGVGTNEQFF

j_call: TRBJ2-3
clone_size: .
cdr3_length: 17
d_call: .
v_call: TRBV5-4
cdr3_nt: TGTGCCAGCAGCTTGGCTCGCGGGGAGCCTAGCACAGATACGCAGTATTTT
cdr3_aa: CASSLARGEPSTDTQYF

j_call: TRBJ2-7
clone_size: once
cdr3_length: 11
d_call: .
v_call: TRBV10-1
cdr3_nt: TGCGCCAGCTTTAGGCCTTACGAGCAGTACTTC
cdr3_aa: CASFRPYEQYF

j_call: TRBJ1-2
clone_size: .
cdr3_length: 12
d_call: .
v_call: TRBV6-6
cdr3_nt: TGTGCCAGCGGGGGCGAGGGGTCGGGCTACACCTTC
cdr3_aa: CASGGEGSGYTF

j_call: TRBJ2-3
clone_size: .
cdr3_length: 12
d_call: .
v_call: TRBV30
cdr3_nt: TGTGCCTACTCCCCCGGATCGGCCACGCAGTATTTT
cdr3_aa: CAYSPGSATQYF

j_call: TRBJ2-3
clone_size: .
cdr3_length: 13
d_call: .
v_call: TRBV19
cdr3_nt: TGTGCCAGTAGTAATGGTGGCACAGATACGCAGTATTTT
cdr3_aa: CASSNGGTDTQYF

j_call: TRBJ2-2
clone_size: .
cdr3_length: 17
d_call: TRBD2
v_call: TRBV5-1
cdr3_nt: TGCGCCAGCAGCTCTACTGGGGGAGGGGTCTCCGCCGGGGAGCTGTTTTTT
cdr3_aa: CASSSTGGGVSAGELFF

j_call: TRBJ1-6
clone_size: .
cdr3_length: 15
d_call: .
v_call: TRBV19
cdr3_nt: TGTGCCAGTAGTATAGTCCCCTCCTATAATTCACCCCTCCACTTT
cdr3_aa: CASSIVPSYNSPLHF

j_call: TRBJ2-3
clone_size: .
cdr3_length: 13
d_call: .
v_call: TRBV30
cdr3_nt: TGTGCCTGGAGCTGGGGGGCTGGTGATACGCAGTATTTT
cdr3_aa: CAWSWGAGDTQYF

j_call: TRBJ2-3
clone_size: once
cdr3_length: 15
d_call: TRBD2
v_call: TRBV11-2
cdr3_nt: TGTGCCAGCAGCTTAACTAGCGGGAGCGCAGATACGCAGTATTTT
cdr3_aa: CASSLTSGSADTQYF

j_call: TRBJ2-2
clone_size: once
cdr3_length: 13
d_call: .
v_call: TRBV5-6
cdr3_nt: TGTGCCAGCAGCTTGGGGGTCACCGGGGAGCTGTTTTTT
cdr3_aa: CASSLGVTGELFF

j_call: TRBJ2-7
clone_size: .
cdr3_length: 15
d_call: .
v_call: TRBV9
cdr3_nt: TGTGCCAGCAGCGTATTTGGGACTCCGGAGGGGGAGCAGTACTTC
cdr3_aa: CASSVFGTPEGEQYF

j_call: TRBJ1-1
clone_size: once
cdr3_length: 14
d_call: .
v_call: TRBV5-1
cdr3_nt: TGCGCCAGCAGCTTTGACGGACAGAACACTGAAGCTTTCTTT
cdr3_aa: CASSFDGQNTEAFF